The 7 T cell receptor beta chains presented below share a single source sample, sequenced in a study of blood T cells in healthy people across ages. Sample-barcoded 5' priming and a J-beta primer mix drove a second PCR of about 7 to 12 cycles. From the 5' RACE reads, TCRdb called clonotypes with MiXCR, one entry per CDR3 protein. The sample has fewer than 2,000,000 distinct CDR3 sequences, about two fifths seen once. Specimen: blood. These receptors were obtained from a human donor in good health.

CDR3 in DNA: TGCGCCAGCAGCCAACAGGGGGCTTTGGAGACCCAGTACTTC. It encodes CASSQQGALETQYF. The chain carries TRBV4-3 and TRBJ2-5; 8 bases align to TRBD1. This CDR3 has 14 residues. Trimming at V came to 2 bases and at J to 5 bases, leaving 4 bases not matched to a gene. Germline loops: CDR1 LGHNA, CDR2 YSLEER.

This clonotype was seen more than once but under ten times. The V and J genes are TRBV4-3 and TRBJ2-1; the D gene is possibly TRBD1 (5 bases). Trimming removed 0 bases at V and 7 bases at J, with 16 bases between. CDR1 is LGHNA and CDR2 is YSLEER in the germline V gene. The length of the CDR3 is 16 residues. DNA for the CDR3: TGCGCCAGCAGCCAAGAAATATCGGACAACCGTAATGAGCAGTTCTTC. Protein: CASSQEISDNRNEQFF.

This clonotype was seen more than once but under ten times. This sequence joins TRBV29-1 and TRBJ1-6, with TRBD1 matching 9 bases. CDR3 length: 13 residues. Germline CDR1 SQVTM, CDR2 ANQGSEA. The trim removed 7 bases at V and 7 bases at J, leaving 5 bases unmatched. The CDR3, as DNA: TGCAGCGCCACGACAGGGGGAAATTCACCCCTCCACTTT. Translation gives CSATTGGNSPLHF.

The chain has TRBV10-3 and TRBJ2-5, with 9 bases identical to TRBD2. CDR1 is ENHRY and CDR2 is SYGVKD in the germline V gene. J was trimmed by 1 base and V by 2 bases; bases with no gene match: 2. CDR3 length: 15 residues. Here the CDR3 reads CAISEGGGVQETQYF. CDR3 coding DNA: TGTGCCATCAGTGAGGGCGGGGGGGTCCAAGAGACCCAGTACTTC.

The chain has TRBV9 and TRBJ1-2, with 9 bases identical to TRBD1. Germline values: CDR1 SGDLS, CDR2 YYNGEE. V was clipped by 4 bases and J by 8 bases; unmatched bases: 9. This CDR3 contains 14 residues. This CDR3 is CASSSGTGTGGYTF. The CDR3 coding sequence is TGTGCCAGCAGCTCAGGGACAGGGACGGGGGGCTACACCTTC.

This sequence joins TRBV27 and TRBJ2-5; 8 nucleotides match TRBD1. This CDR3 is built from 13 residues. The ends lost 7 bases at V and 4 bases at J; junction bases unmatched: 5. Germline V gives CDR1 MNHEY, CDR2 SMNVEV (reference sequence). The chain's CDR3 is CASKETGGETQYF. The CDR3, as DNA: TGTGCCAGCAAAGAAACAGGGGGAGAGACCCAGTACTTC.

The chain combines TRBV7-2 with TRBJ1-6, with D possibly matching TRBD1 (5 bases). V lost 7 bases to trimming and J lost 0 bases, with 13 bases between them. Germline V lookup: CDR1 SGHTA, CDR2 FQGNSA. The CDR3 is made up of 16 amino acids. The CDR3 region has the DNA TGTGCCAGCACCACCCGGGGGAGCTCCTATAATTCACCCCTCCACTTT. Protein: CASTTRGSSYNSPLHF.